These 30 T cell receptor beta chains share one sample of origin, sequenced in a study of T-cell memory formation after mild COVID-19. TCRdb recomputed calls from the 5' RACE reads with MiXCR, one row per CDR3 protein. The table records about 320,000 distinct CDR3 sequences, approximately 15% of them present only once. The specimen sequenced was PBMCs or a T cell subset sorted from them (not recorded which). The receptors were sampled from a man aged 18 to 30 who had mild COVID-19 (a few samples of this study predate the infection). Cell type and time point are not known.

This clonotype was counted only a few times. The V call is TRBV6-5, the J call TRBJ1-4; D gene ambiguous. V dropped 2 bases and J dropped 7 bases, with 8 bases sitting between them. Germline assignment: CDR1 MNHEY and CDR2 SVGAGI. The length of the CDR3 is 13 residues. CDR3 amino acids: CASSYLSAEKLFF. The CDR3, as DNA: TGTGCCAGCAGTTACCTTTCCGCTGAAAAACTGTTTTTT.

This clonotype was counted between two and nine times. J is TRBJ2-1 and V is TRBV5-1; D unresolved. The CDR3 loop spans 15 amino acids. V was pared by 2 bases and J by 4 bases, with 13 bases between. Germline-derived CDR1 and CDR2 are SGHRS and YFSETQ. This CDR3 is CASSLTQNDYNEQFF. DNA for the CDR3: TGCGCCAGCAGCTTAACGCAAAACGATTACAATGAGCAGTTCTTC. Drawing the rest from reference TRBV5-1 and TRBJ2-1, the complete variable domain is KAGVTQTPRYLIKTRGQQVTLSCSPISGHRSVSWYQQTPGQGLQFLFEYFSETQRNKGNFPGRFSGRQFSNSRSEMNVSTLELGDSALYLCASSLTQNDYNEQFFGPGTRLTVL.

The genes are TRBV7-2 and TRBJ1-5; D call uncertain. Germline loops: CDR1 SGHTA, CDR2 FQGNSA. The CDR3 sequence is 12 residues long. The V gene lost 2 bases and the J gene lost 3 bases, with 2 bases spanning the gap. The CDR3 coding sequence is TGTGCCAGCAGCTTATTCAATCAGCCCCAGCATTTT. Amino acid sequence: CASSLFNQPQHF.

This clonotype was seen a few times. The chain recombines TRBV24-1 with TRBJ2-1; 9 bases line up with TRBD1. CDR1 and CDR2 (germline): KGHDR, SFDVKD. The CDR3 covers 15 residues. The junction had 4 bases not matched to a gene; V was cut back by 1 base and J by 7 bases. The CDR3 bases are TGTGCCACCAGTGATTTAGGGACAGGGACGAATGAGCAGTTCTTC. Translating gives CATSDLGTGTNEQFF.

This clonotype was picked up a small number of times. The CDR3 DNA is TGTGCCAGCAGCGACTGGACAGGGGGGGATTCACCCCTCCACTTT. This sequence encodes CASSDWTGGDSPLHF. The rearrangement joins TRBV14 to TRBJ1-6, with 10 bases identical to TRBD1. The CDR3 consists of 15 residues. V was clipped by 5 bases and J by 8 bases; unmatched bases: 6. CDR1 and CDR2 from the germline V gene are SGHDN and FVKESK.

The chain carries TRBV15 and TRBJ2-3; D is perhaps TRBD2 (5 bases). Trimming shortened V by 0 bases and J by 0 bases, and 13 bases separated the two germline ends. The CDR3 is made up of 17 amino acids. Germline lookup yields CDR1 LNHNV and CDR2 YYDKDF (reference sequence). The CDR3 DNA reads as TGTGCCACCAGCAGAGATCGCCGGGGTCCTAGCACAGATACGCAGTATTTT. Translated, it gives CATSRDRRGPSTDTQYF. Complete variable domain (other parts from reference TRBV15 and TRBJ2-3): DAMVIQNPRYQVTQFGKPVTLSCSQTLNHNVMYWYQQKSSQAPKLLFHYYDKDFNNEADTPDNFQSRRPNTSFCFLDIRSPGLGDTAMYLCATSRDRRGPSTDTQYFGPGTRLTVL.

In this sample, this clonotype turned up a few times. The CDR3 DNA sequence: TGTGCCAGCAGCTTGGGGGGACCAGACGAGCAGTACGTC. It is translated as CASSLGGPDEQYV. The V gene is TRBV5-5, the J gene TRBJ2-7; D might be TRBD1 or TRBD2, each matching 5 bases. The CDR3 runs to 13 residues. Trimming left V 0 bases short and J 5 bases short, with 9 bases between. CDR1 is SGHKS and CDR2 is YYEKEE in the germline V gene (reference sequence).

This clonotype is medium-sized by share. The chain carries TRBV10-2 and TRBJ2-3; 9 bases fit TRBD1. There are 20 residues in the CDR3. J was trimmed by 0 bases and V by 8 bases; bases with no gene match: 21. The V gene's germline CDR1 is WSHSY and CDR2 SAAADI. The CDR3: CASPRFKPGQGVVSTDTQYF. CDR3 DNA: TGCGCCAGCCCACGCTTTAAACCGGGACAGGGAGTAGTCAGCACAGATACGCAGTATTTT.

The chain couples TRBV7-6 to TRBJ2-1; TRBD2 matches at 7 bases. The CDR3 spans 17 residues. V shed 3 bases and J 3 bases; nucleotides not matched to a gene: 11. Per germline, CDR1 SGHVS and CDR2 FNYEAQ. The CDR3 region is CASSFRGGGDLYNEQFF. DNA for the CDR3: TGTGCCAGCAGCTTTAGAGGCGGGGGAGATCTCTACAATGAGCAGTTCTTC.

This clonotype was counted between two and nine times. This chain connects TRBV13 to TRBJ2-5; the match to TRBD2 covers 9 bases. The CDR3 has 14 residues. The V and J ends lost 7 bases and 1 base, in that order; junction bases with no gene match: 4. Germline V gene data show CDR1 as PRHDT and CDR2 as FYEKMQ (reference sequence). DNA of the CDR3: TGTGCCAGCAACCGCGGGGGGGTCCAAGAGACCCAGTACTTC. Its translation is CASNRGGVQETQYF.

This clonotype was observed many times. The rearrangement joins TRBV3-1 to TRBJ2-2; D unclear. The CDR3 length is 18 residues. Germline V gene data show CDR1 as LGHDT and CDR2 as YNNKEL (reference sequence). V was clipped by 1 base and J by 0 bases, with 15 bases between them. The CDR3 DNA reads as TGTGCCAGCAGCCAAGCGATTACGGTGACCGCGAACACCGGGGAGCTGTTTTTT. Protein: CASSQAITVTANTGELFF. The variable domain in full, with the rest retrieved from reference TRBV3-1 and TRBJ2-2, is DTAVSQTPKYLVTQMGNDKSIKCEQNLGHDTMYWYKQDSKKFLKIMFSYNNKELIINETVPNRFSPKSPDKAHLNLHINSLELGDSAVYFCASSQAITVTANTGELFFGEGSRLTVL.

The table lists this clonotype with a few counts. This chain uses TRBV6-5 with TRBJ1-5; D is undetermined. Germline V gene data show CDR1 as MNHEY and CDR2 as SVGAGI. V lost 8 bases and J 1 base, leaving 9 bases between the germline ends. The CDR3 length is 13 residues. CDR3 sequence reads: CASRIGSNQPQHF. The CDR3 DNA reads TGTGCCAGCCGAATTGGGAGCAATCAGCCCCAGCATTTT.

The chain recombines TRBV7-3 with TRBJ2-3, with a possible D match to TRBD2 (5 bases). V was shortened by 10 bases and J by 2 bases, with 13 bases between the two germline ends. Germline V gene sequence: CDR1 SGHTA, CDR2 FQGTGA. The CDR3 consists of 13 residues. The CDR3 spells CATGLDNTDTQYF. In nucleotides, the CDR3 is TGTGCCACCGGACTCGACAACACAGATACGCAGTATTTT.

A few counts support this clonotype. V gene TRBV5-1 combines with J gene TRBJ2-2, with unresolved D. V shed 4 bases and J shed 5 bases, with 6 bases lying between them. The CDR3 length is 12 residues. Germline CDR1 SGHRS, CDR2 YFSETQ. The DNA for the CDR3 is TGCGCCAGCAGCAACCCGACCGGGGAGCTGTTTTTT. This sequence encodes CASSNPTGELFF.

This clonotype was seen a few times. Its ends do not fully match the called genes, so a read error is possible. The chain employs TRBV5-8 and TRBJ2-2; D is possibly TRBD1 (6 bases). The V gene's germline CDR1 is SGHTS and CDR2 YDEGEE. The CDR3 consists of 15 residues. CDR3 amino acids: CASRLDSANTGELFF. As DNA, the CDR3 is TGTGCCAGCAGATTGGACAGCGCGAACACCGGGGAGCTGTTTTTT.

This clonotype occurred a few times. The chain combines TRBV20-1 with TRBJ1-2; TRBD1 is a possible D gene (5 bases). CDR1 DFQATT and CDR2 SNEGSKA come from the germline V gene (reference sequence). V was trimmed by 6 bases and J by 6 bases, leaving 8 bases between them. The CDR3 is 10 amino acids. The CDR3 region has the DNA TGCAGTGCGCCAGGGAATGGCTACACCTTC. It encodes CSAPGNGYTF.

This clonotype was seen a handful of times. The chain couples TRBV6-5 to TRBJ1-2; 7 bases are shared with TRBD1. The germline V gene has CDR1 MNHEY and CDR2 SVGAGI. V lost 0 bases and J lost 2; bases outside the gene matches: 0. This CDR3 has 14 amino acids. CDR3: CASSYSGQNYGYTF. CDR3 bases: TGTGCCAGCAGTTACTCGGGACAGAACTATGGCTACACCTTC.

The rearrangement joins TRBV11-2 to TRBJ1-6; D gene ambiguous. This CDR3 comprises 16 residues. CDR1 and CDR2 from the germline V gene are SGHAT and FQNNGV. Between the trimmed V and J ends, which lost 5 bases and 6 bases, there was a span of 17 bases. CDR3 DNA: TGTGCCAGCAGCCTACTCTGGAGGCAGCCTAATTCACCCCTCCACTTT. It translates to CASSLLWRQPNSPLHF.

This clonotype was seen only a few times. V usage is TRBV6-6 and J usage is TRBJ1-3; D is ambiguous. The CDR3 runs to 15 residues. The germline gives CDR1 MNHNY, CDR2 SVGAGI (reference sequence). V dropped 2 bases and J dropped 0 bases, with 8 bases sitting between them. The CDR3 is CASSYGQSSGNTIYF. The CDR3 DNA reads TGTGCCAGCAGTTACGGGCAAAGCTCTGGAAACACCATATATTTT.

This clonotype has more than one count but fewer than ten. The chain recombines TRBV9 with TRBJ1-3; 8 nucleotides match TRBD1. This CDR3 spans 15 amino acids. With V trimmed by 3 bases and J by 2 bases, 4 bases remained unmatched. The germline V gene has CDR1 SGDLS and CDR2 YYNGEE. In nucleotides, the CDR3 is TGTGCCAGCAGCGCGGAACAGGGGGCTGGAAACACCATATATTTT. Protein: CASSAEQGAGNTIYF. Looking up the rest from reference TRBV9 and TRBJ1-3 gives the full variable domain: DSGVTQTPKHLITATGQRVTLRCSPRSGDLSVYWYQQSLDQGLQFLIQYYNGEERAKGNILERFSAQQFPDLHSELNLSSLELGDSALYFCASSAEQGAGNTIYFGEGSWLTVV.

This clonotype has only a few counts. The chain employs TRBV7-2 and TRBJ2-7; possible D gene TRBD1, 6 bases. This CDR3 contains 13 residues. The germline V and J ends were trimmed by 3 bases and 0 bases, with 6 bases remaining between them. Germline CDR1 reads SGHTA; CDR2 reads FQGNSA. The CDR3 loop reads CASSLDSSYEQYV. In DNA form, the CDR3 reads TGTGCCAGCAGCTTGGACAGCTCCTACGAGCAGTACGTC.

The J gene is TRBJ2-1, the V gene TRBV9; D is possibly TRBD1 or TRBD2 (5 bases each). Germline V gives CDR1 SGDLS, CDR2 YYNGEE. This CDR3 is 15 amino acids long. Trimming shortened V by 3 bases and J by 6 bases, and 16 bases separated the two germline ends. Here the CDR3 DNA reads TGTGCCAGCAGCGCGGGACCTTCAGTCTCCAATGAGCAGTTCTTC. Amino acids: CASSAGPSVSNEQFF.

This chain connects TRBV28 to TRBJ1-6; TRBD1 agrees at 8 bases. This CDR3 has 15 residues. Germline V lookup: CDR1 MDHEN, CDR2 SYDVKM. Losses at the gene ends were 6 bases for V and 4 bases for J; bases not matched to a gene: 5. The CDR3 coding sequence is TGTGCCAGCAGATGGACAGGGCGATATAATTCACCCCTCCACTTT. It translates to CASRWTGRYNSPLHF.

The sample holds a few counts of this clonotype. The V gene is TRBV20-1, the J gene TRBJ2-3, with TRBD2 matching 7 bases. This CDR3 comprises 17 residues. CDR1 and CDR2 from the germline V gene are DFQATT and SNEGSKA (reference sequence). The junction had 13 bases not matched to a gene; V was cut back by 1 base and J by 3 bases. As DNA, the CDR3 is TGCAGTGCTAGAGCGGCCGGGGGGACCCCGCGAACAGATACGCAGTATTTT. Encoded protein: CSARAAGGTPRTDTQYF.

This clonotype came up many times. This chain uses TRBV5-6 with TRBJ2-7, with 7 nucleotides matching TRBD1. The V segment lost 2 bases and the J segment 2 bases; nucleotides outside the gene matches: 4. Germline V CDR1 and CDR2: SGHDT, YYEEEE. The CDR3 is 14 residues long. CDR3 loop: CASSFRDRAYEQYF. The CDR3 nucleotides are TGTGCCAGCAGCTTCCGGGACAGAGCCTACGAGCAGTACTTC.

Only a few counts were recorded for this clonotype. The genes are TRBV11-2 and TRBJ2-1, with unresolved D. Trimming removed 3 bases from V and 9 bases from J, with 9 bases in between. Germline loops: CDR1 SGHAT, CDR2 FQNNGV. CDR3 size: 12 residues. CDR3 DNA sequence: TGTGCCAGCAGCTTGGGTTTGAGTGAGCAGTTCTTC. This gives the protein CASSLGLSEQFF.

This clonotype was recorded a few times. This chain connects TRBV20-1 to TRBJ2-7; 10 bases match TRBD2. This CDR3 has 15 amino acids. V shed 4 bases and J 6 bases; nucleotides not matched to a gene: 12. Germline V gene data show CDR1 as DFQATT and CDR2 as SNEGSKA (reference sequence). CDR3: CSATEATSGETEQYV. The CDR3 nucleotides are TGCAGTGCTACAGAGGCCACTAGCGGGGAAACCGAGCAGTACGTC.

The J gene is TRBJ2-1, the V gene TRBV9; TRBD1 is a possible D gene (5 bases). The germline V and J ends were trimmed by 3 bases and 7 bases, with 5 bases remaining between them. The CDR3 is 11 residues long. Germline V gene data show CDR1 as SGDLS and CDR2 as YYNGEE. CDR3 sequence (DNA): TGTGCCAGCAGCGGGACAAATGAGCAGTTCTTC. Protein sequence: CASSGTNEQFF. The variable domain in full, completed from reference TRBV9 and TRBJ2-1, reads DSGVTQTPKHLITATGQRVTLRCSPRSGDLSVYWYQQSLDQGLQFLIQYYNGEERAKGNILERFSAQQFPDLHSELNLSSLELGDSALYFCASSGTNEQFFGPGTRLTVL.

J is TRBJ1-5 and V is TRBV5-1, with unresolved D. The germline gives CDR1 SGHRS, CDR2 YFSETQ. V lost 5 bases and J lost 2, with 14 bases in between. The CDR3 runs 15 residues. CDR3 bases: TGCGCCAGCAGTCAAAGGTCGGGCCGCAATCAGCCCCAGCATTTT. It encodes CASSQRSGRNQPQHF.

CDR3 bases: TGTGCCAGTAGTATCCAGGGAGTTCGGCGCTCTGGGGCCAACGTCCTGACTTTC. This codes for CASSIQGVRRSGANVLTF. The chain has TRBV19 and TRBJ2-6; possibly TRBD1 or TRBD2 for D (5 bases each). Trimming stripped 3 bases from V and 0 bases from J, with 15 bases between. The V gene's germline CDR1 is LNHDA and CDR2 SQIVND (reference sequence). This CDR3 is built from 18 residues.